This T cell receptor (beta chain) was sequenced in a study of blood T cell repertoires in COVID-19. Study-wide background: Whether acute or convalescent, the COVID-19 samples came from the United States, Italy and Spain. PBMCs, B-cell-depleted T cells, or T cells provided the cDNA or gDNA that made up the material.

The authors' processing: Cell counts per sample came from amplifying reference gene primers. Profiled with immunoSEQ multiplex PCR; TCRdb holds only in-frame clones, not every one. V and J calls and clone size follow that table, whereas D and trimming were derived from the DNA. The data show under 150,000 clones, with 80% seen just once and over 10% held by the top ten. After removal of 6 bases from V and 6 bases from J, the junction contained 7 bases not matched to a gene. The CDR3 runs 13 residues. The source is a man between 60 and 75 years old with active or convalescent COVID-19. The material sequenced was peripheral blood. The rearrangement links TRBV12-3 or TRBV12-4 to TRBJ2-7, with 8 bases identical to TRBD1. CDR3 in DNA: TGTGCCAGCAGCCGGGACAGGAGTGGCGAGCAGTACTTC. Its translation: CASSRDRSGEQYF.